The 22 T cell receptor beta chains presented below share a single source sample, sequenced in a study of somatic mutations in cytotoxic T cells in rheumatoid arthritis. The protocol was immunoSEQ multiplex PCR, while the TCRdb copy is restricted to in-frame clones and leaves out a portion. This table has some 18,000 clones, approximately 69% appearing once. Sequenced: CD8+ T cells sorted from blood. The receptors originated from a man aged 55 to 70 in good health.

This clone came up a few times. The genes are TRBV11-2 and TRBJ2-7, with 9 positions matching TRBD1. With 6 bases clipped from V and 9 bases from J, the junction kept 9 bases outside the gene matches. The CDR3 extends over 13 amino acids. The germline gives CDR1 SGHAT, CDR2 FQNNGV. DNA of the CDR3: TGTGCCAGCAGGCCTACAGGGGGCTGGGGGCAGTACTTC. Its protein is CASRPTGGWGQYF.

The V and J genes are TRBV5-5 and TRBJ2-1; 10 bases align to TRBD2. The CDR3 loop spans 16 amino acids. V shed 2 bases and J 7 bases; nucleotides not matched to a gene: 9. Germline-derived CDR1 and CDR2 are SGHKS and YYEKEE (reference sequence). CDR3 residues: CASSFPSGRQGNEQFF. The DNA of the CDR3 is TGTGCCAGCAGCTTCCCTAGCGGGAGACAAGGGAATGAGCAGTTCTTC.

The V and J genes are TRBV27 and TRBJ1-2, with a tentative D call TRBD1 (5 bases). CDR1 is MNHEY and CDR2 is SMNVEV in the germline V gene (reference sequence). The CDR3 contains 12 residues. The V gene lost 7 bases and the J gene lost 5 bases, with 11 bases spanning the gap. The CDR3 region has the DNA TGTGCCAGCACTCCCAGGGTTTATGGCTACACCTTC. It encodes CASTPRVYGYTF.

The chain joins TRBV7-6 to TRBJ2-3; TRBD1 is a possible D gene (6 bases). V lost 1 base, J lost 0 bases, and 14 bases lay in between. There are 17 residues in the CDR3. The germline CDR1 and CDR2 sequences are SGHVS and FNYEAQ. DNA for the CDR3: TGTGCCAGCAGCTTAGGACCCAGGGGCGGGAGCACAGATACGCAGTATTTT. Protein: CASSLGPRGGSTDTQYF.

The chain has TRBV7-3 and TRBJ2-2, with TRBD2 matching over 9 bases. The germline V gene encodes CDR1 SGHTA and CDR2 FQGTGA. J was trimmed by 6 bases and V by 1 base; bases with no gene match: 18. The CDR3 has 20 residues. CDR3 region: CASSLNRVAGARASPGELFF. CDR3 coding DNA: TGTGCCAGCAGCTTAAATAGGGTAGCGGGAGCGCGGGCCTCTCCCGGGGAGCTGTTTTTT. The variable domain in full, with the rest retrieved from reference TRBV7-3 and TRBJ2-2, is GAGVSQTPSNKVTEKGKYVELRCDPISGHTALYWYRQSLGQGPEFLIYFQGTGAADDSGLPNDRFFAVRPEGSVSTLKIQRTERGDSAVYLCASSLNRVAGARASPGELFFGEGSRLTVL.

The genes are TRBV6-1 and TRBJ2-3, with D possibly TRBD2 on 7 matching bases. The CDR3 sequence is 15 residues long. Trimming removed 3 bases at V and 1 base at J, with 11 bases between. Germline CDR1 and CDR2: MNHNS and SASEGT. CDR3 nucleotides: TGTGCCAGCAGTGACCAGGGGAGGGGCACAGATACGCAGTATTTT. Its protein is CASSDQGRGTDTQYF.

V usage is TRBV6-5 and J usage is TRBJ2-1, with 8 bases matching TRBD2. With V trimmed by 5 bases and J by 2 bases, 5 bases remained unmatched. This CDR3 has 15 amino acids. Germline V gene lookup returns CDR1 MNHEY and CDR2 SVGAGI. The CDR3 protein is CASSISGGPYNEQFF. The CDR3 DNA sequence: TGTGCCAGCAGTATCAGCGGGGGACCCTACAATGAGCAGTTCTTC.

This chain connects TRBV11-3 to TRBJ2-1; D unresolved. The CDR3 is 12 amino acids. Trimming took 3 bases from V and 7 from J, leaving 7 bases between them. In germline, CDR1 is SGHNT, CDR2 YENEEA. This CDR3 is CASSFLANEQFF. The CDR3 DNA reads TGTGCCAGCAGCTTTCTGGCAAATGAGCAGTTCTTC.

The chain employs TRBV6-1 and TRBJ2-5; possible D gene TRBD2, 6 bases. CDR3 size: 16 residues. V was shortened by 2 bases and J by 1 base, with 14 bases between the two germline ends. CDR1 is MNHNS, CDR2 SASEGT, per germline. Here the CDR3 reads CASSEIAENPQETQYF. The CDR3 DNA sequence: TGTGCCAGCAGTGAAATAGCGGAAAACCCCCAAGAGACCCAGTACTTC.

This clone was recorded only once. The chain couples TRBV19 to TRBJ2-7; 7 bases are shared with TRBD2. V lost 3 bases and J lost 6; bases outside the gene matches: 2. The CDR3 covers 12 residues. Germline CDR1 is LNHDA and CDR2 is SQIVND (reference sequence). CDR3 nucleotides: TGTGCCAGTAGTATGGCGGGGGTCGAGCAGTACTTC. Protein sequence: CASSMAGVEQYF.

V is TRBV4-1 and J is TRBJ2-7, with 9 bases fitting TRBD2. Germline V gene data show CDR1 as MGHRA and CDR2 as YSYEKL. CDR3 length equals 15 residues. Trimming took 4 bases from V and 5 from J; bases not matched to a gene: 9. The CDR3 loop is CASSPPSAGGNEQYF. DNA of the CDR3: TGCGCCAGCAGCCCTCCCTCTGCGGGGGGGAACGAGCAGTACTTC.

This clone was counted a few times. This chain's CDR3 is CASTHFQGDTQYF. The CDR3 DNA reads TGTGCCAGCACCCACTTCCAGGGGGATACGCAGTATTTT. The chain combines TRBV5-6 with TRBJ2-3, with D tentatively TRBD1 (6 bases). The CDR3 sequence is 13 residues long. The V end lost 6 bases, the J end lost 6 bases, and 14 bases lay between the germline ends. Germline CDR1 and CDR2: SGHDT and YYEEEE.

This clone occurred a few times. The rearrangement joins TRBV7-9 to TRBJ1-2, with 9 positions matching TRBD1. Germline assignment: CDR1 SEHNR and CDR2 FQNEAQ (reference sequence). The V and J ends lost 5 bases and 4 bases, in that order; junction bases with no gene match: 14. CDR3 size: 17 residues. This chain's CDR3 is CASSARDRDERSYGYTF. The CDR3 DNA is TGTGCCAGCAGCGCCCGGGACAGGGACGAGAGGAGCTATGGCTACACCTTC.

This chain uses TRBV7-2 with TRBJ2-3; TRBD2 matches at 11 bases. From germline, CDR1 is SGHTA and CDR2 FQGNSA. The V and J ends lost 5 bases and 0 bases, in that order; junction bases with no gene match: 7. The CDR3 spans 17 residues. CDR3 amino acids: CASSPGTSGPSTDTQYF. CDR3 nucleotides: TGTGCCAGCAGCCCTGGGACTAGCGGCCCTAGCACAGATACGCAGTATTTT.

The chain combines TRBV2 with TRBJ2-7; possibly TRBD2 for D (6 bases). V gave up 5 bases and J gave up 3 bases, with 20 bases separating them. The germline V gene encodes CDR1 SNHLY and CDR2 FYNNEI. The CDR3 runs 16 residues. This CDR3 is CASSIPGLGQGYEQYF. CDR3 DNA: TGTGCCAGCAGTATCCCGGGACTCGGGCAGGGCTACGAGCAGTACTTC.

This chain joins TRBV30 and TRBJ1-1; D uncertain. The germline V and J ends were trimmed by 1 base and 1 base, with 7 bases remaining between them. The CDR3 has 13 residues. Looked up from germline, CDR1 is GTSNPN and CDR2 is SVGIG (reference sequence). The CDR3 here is CAWSEERNTEAFF. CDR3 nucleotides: TGTGCCTGGAGTGAGGAGAGGAACACTGAAGCTTTCTTT. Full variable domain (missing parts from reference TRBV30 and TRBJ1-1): SQTIHQWPATLVQPVGSPLSLECTVEGTSNPNLYWYRQAAGRGLQLLFYSVGIGQISSEVPQNLSASRPQDRQFILSSKKLLLSDSGFYLCAWSEERNTEAFFGQGTRLTVV.

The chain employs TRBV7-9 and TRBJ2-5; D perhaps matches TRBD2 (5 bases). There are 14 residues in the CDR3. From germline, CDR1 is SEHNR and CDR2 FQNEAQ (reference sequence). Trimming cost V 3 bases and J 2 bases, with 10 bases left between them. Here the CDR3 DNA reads TGTGCCAGCAGCTTCTCCGGGAAGCAAGAGACCCAGTACTTC. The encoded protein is CASSFSGKQETQYF.

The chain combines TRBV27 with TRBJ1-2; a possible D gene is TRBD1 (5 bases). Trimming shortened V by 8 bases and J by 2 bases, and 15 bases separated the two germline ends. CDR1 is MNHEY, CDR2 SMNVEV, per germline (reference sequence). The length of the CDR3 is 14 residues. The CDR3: CASGRQFRNYGYTF. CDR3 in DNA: TGTGCCAGCGGTCGACAGTTCCGGAACTATGGCTACACCTTC.

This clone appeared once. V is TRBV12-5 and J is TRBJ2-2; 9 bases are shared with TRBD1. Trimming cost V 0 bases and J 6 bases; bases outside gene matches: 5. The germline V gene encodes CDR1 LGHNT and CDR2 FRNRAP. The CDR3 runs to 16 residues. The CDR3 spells CASGLVGTGNSGELFF. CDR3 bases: TGTGCTAGTGGTTTGGTTGGGACAGGGAATTCCGGGGAGCTGTTTTTT.

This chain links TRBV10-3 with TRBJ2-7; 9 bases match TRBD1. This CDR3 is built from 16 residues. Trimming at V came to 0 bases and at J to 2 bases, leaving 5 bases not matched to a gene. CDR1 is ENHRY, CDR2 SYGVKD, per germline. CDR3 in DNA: TGTGCCATCAGTGAGTCGACGGGGACAGGGCCCTACGAGCAGTACTTC. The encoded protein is CAISESTGTGPYEQYF.

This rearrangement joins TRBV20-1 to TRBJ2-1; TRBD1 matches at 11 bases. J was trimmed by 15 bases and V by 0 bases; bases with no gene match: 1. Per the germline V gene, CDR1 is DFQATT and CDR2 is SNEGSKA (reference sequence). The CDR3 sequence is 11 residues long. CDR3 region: CSAREDRGRFF. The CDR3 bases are TGCAGTGCTAGAGAGGACAGGGGGCGGTTCTTC.

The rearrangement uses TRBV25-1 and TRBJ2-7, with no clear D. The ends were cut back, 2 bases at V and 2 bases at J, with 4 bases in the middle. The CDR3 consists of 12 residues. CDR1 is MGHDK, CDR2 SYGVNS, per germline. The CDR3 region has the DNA TGTGCCAGCAGTGAAGGAGCCTACGAGCAGTACTTC. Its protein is CASSEGAYEQYF.